This paragraph reports one TCR beta chain. Its antigen remains unidentified. The data originate from a study of cytomegalovirus exposure and HLA in healthy donors. Study observations and caveats: The investigators catalogued 160 or so TCR beta chains as cytomegalovirus-associated. High specificity and sensitivity for cytomegalovirus status were reported for the classifier.

TCRdb's table, derived via immunoSEQ multiplex PCR, lists solely in-frame clones and lacks some. This repertoire shows approximately 100,000 clones, approximately 93% found once; its top ten account for 1% to 1.4%. Unmatched junction bases numbered 12, after V lost 0 bases and J lost 5 bases. There are 20 residues in the CDR3. CDR1 and CDR2 from the germline V gene are MDHEN and SYDVKM. Sequenced material: PBMCs. The receptor was derived from a woman aged 25 to 45 in good health and CMV-seropositive. The chain carries TRBV28 and TRBJ2-1; TRBD2 aligns across 14 bases. The CDR3 DNA follows: TGTGCCAGCAGTTTATGGCCGGGGACAGGGGGACTAGCGGGAGACAATGAGCAGTTCTTC. Its protein product is CASSLWPGTGGLAGDNEQFF.